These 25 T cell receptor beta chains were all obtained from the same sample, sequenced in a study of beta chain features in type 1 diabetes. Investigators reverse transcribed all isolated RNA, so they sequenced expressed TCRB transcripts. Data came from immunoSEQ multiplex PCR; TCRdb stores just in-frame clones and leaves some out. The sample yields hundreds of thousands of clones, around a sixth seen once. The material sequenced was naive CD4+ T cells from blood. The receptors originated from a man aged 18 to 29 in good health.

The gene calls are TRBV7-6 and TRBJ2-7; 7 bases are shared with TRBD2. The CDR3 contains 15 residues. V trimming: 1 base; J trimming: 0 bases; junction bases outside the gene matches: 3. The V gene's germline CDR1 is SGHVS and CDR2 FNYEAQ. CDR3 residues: CASSLERGSSYEQYF. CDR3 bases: TGTGCCAGCAGCTTAGAGCGGGGAAGCTCCTACGAGCAGTACTTC.

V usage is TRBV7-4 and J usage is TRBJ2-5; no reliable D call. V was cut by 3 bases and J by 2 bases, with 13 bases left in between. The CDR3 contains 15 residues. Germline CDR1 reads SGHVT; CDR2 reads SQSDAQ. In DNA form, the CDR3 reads TGTGCCAGCAGCTTTCTTAGGATTTTACAAGAGACCCAGTACTTC. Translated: CASSFLRILQETQYF.

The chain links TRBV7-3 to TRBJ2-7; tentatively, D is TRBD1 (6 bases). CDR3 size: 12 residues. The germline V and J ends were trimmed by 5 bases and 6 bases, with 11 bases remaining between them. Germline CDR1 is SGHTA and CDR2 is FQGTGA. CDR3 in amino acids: CASSQDSSEQYF. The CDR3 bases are TGTGCCAGCAGCCAGGACAGTTCCGAGCAGTACTTC.

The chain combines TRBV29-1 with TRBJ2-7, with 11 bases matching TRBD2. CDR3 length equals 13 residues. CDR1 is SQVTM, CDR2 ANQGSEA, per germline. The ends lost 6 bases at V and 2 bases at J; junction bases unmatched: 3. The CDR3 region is CSVRLAGTYEQYF. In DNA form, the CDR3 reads TGCAGCGTCCGACTAGCGGGGACCTACGAGCAGTACTTC.

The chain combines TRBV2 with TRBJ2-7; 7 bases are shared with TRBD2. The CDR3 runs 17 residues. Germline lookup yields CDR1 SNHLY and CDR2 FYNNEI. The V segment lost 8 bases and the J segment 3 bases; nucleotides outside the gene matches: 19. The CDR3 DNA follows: TGTGCCAGCCAAAAGGAGGGAGGGCCCACAGCCGTCTACGAGCAGTACTTC. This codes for CASQKEGGPTAVYEQYF.

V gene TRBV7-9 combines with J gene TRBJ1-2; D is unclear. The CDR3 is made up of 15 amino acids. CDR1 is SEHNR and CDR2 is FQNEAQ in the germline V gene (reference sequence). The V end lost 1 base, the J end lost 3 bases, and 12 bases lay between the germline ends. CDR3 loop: CASSLGIRRDYGYTF. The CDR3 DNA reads TGTGCCAGCAGCTTAGGGATCCGAAGGGACTATGGCTACACCTTC.

Here the CDR3 reads CASSLISAGMETQYF. The CDR3 bases are TGTGCCAGCAGCTTGATTTCGGCAGGGATGGAGACCCAGTACTTC. V and J are TRBV5-4 and TRBJ2-5, with a possible D match to TRBD1 (5 bases). CDR1 and CDR2 from the germline V gene are SGHNT and YYREEE (reference sequence). The CDR3 is 15 residues long. V was shortened by 1 base and J by 5 bases, with 15 bases between the two germline ends.

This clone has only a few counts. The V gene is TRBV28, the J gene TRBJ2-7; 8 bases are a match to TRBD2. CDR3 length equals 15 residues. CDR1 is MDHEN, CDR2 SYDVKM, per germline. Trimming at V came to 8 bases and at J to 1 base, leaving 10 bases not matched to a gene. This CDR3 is CASLPVAGLSYEQYF. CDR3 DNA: TGTGCCAGCCTCCCGGTAGCGGGGTTATCCTACGAGCAGTACTTC.

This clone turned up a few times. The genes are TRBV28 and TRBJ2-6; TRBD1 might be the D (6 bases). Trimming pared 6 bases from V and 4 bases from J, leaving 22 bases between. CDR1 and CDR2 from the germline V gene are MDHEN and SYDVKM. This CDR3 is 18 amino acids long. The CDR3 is CASSGTGQRATGANVLTF. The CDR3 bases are TGTGCCAGCAGCGGTACGGGACAAAGGGCTACAGGGGCCAACGTCCTGACTTTC.

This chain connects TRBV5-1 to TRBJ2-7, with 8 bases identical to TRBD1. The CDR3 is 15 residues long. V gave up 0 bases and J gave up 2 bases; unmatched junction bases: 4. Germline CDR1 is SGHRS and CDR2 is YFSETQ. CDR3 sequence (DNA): TGCGCCAGCAGCTTGGGTGGGACAGGCCCCTACGAGCAGTACTTC. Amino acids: CASSLGGTGPYEQYF.

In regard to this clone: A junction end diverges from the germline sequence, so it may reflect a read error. The DNA for the CDR3 is TGTGCCAGCAGTTCCCTTAGGGCTAGGCGAGGGGCCTACAATTCACCCCTCCACTTT. This encodes CASSSLRARRGAYNSPLHF. The chain joins TRBV28 to TRBJ1-6; D might be TRBD1 (5 bases). The CDR3 consists of 19 residues. Looked up from germline, CDR1 is MDHEN and CDR2 is SYDVKM. The entire variable domain, with the rest obtained from reference TRBV28 and TRBJ1-6, is as follows: DVKVTQSSRYLVKRTGEKVFLECVQDMDHENMFWYRQDPGLGLRLIYFSYDVKMKEKGDIPEGYSVSREKKERFSLILESASTNQTSMYLCASSSLRARRGAYNSPLHFGNGTRLTVT.

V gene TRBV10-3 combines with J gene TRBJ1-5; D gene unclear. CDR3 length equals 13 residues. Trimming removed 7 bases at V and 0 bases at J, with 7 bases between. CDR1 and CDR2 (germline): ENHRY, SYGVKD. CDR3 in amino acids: CAIKGDSNQPQHF. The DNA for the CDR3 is TGTGCCATCAAGGGAGATAGCAATCAGCCCCAGCATTTT.

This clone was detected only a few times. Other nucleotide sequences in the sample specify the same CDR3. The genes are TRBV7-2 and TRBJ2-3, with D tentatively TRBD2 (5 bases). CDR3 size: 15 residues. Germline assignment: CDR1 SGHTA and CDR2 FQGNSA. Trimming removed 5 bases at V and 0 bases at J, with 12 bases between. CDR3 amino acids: CASSPWTGSTDTQYF. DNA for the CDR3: TGTGCCAGCAGCCCTTGGACGGGAAGCACAGATACGCAGTATTTT.

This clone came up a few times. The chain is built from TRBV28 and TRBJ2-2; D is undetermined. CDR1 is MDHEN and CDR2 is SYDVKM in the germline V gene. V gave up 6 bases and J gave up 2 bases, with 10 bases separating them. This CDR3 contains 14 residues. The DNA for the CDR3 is TGTGCCAGCAGAGTGGCTGGCAACACCGGGGAGCTGTTTTTT. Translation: CASRVAGNTGELFF.

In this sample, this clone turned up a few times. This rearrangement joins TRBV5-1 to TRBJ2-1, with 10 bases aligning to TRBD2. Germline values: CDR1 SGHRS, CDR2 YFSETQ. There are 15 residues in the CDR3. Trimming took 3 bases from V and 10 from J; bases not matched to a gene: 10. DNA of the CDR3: TGCGCCAGCAGCTCTCCTAGCGGGGGACCTGAAGAGCAGTTCTTC. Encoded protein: CASSSPSGGPEEQFF.

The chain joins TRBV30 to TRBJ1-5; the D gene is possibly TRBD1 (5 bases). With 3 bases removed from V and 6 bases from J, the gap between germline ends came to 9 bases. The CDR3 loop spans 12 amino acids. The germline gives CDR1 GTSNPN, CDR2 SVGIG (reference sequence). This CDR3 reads CAWSRGLQPQHF. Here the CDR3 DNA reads TGTGCCTGGAGCCGGGGACTTCAGCCCCAGCATTTT.

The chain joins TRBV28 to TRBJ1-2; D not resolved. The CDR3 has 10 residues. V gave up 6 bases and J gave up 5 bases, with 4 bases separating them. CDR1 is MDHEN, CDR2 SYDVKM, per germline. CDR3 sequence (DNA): TGTGCCAGCAGATATTATGGCTACACCTTC. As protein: CASRYYGYTF.

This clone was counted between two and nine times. The chain's CDR3 is CASSLGRGANTDTQYF. CDR3 DNA sequence: TGTGCCAGCAGCTTAGGGCGGGGGGCCAACACAGATACGCAGTATTTT. The V and J genes are TRBV7-9 and TRBJ2-3; the match to TRBD2 covers 8 bases. V shed 1 base and J 2 bases; nucleotides not matched to a gene: 5. The germline V gene has CDR1 SEHNR and CDR2 FQNEAQ (reference sequence). CDR3 size: 16 residues.

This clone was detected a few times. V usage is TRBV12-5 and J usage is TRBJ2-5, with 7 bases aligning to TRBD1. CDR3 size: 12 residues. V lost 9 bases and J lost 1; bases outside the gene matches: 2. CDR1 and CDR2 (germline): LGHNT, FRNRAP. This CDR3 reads CARGQAQETQYF. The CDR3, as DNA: TGTGCTAGAGGACAGGCCCAAGAGACCCAGTACTTC.

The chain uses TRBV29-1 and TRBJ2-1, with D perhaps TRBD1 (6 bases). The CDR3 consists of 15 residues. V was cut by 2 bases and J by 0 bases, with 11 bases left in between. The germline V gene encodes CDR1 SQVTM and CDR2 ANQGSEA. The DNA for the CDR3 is TGCAGCGTTGAATTATACAGGGACTCCTACAATGAGCAGTTCTTC. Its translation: CSVELYRDSYNEQFF.

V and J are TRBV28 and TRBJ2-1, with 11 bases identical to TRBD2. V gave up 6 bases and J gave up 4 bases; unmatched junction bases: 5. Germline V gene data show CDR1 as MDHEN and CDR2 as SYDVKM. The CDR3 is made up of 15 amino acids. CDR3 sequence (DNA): TGTGCCAGCAGCTCGACTAGCGGGACTTACAATGAGCAGTTCTTC. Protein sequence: CASSSTSGTYNEQFF.

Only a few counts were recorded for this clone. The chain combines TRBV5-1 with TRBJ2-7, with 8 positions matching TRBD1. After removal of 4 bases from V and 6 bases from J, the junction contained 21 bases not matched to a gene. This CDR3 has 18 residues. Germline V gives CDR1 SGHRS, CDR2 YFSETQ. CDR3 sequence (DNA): TGCGCCAGCAGCACCAGACAGGGGTTCCCCTTACCCCCGATCGAGCAGTACTTC. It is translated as CASSTRQGFPLPPIEQYF.

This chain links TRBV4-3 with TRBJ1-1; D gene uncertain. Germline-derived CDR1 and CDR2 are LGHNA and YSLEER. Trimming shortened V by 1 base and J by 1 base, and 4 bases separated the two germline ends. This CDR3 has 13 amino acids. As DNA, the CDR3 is TGCGCCAGCAGCCAAGGAAAGAACACTGAAGCTTTCTTT. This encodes CASSQGKNTEAFF.

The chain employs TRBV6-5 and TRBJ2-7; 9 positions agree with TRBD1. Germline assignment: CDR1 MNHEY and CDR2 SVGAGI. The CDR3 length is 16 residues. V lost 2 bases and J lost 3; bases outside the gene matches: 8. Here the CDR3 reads CASSYTGTGRGYEQYF. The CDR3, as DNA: TGTGCCAGCAGTTACACCGGGACAGGGAGAGGCTACGAGCAGTACTTC.

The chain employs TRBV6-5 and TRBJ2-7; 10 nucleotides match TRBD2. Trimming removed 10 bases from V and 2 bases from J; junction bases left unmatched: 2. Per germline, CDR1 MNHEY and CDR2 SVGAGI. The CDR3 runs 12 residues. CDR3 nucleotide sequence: TGTGCCACTAGCGGGGGACCCTACGAGCAGTACTTC. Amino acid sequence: CATSGGPYEQYF.